The entry below describes one T cell receptor (beta chain). Its matching antigen is unknown. This sample was included in a study of type 1 regulatory T cells. Using its own MiXCR run on the reads, TCRdb lists one record per CDR3 protein. The top ten clones hold 13% to 15% of a sample with some 22,000 distinct CDR3 sequences, just under 75% of them seen once. The junction had 11 bases not matched to a gene; V was cut back by 4 bases and J by 2 bases. This CDR3 is 16 amino acids long. CDR1 and CDR2 (germline): KGHSH, LQKENI. The rearrangement uses TRBV18 and TRBJ2-7, with 7 bases identical to TRBD1. The TCR originated in a human donor in good health. Sequencing was carried out using cultured T cells, either the whole culture or a sorted T cell fraction (not recorded which). Regarding subset: Tr1-enriched cell product generated in vitro against host alloantigens. CDR3 sequence (DNA): TGTGCCAGCTCACAACAGACCTCGGGACAGACCTACGAGCAGTACTTC. Its protein is CASSQQTSGQTYEQYF.